The rows below give T cell receptor beta chains drawn from one sample of a study of human T cells and chemical hapten exposure. MiXCR, run by TCRdb on the RACE reads, gives a single entry per CDR3 protein. There are 350,000 to 400,000 distinct CDR3 sequences in the sample; about 6% occur only once, and about 6% lies in the top ten. This material consisted of whole blood, taken in connection with sensitization to the hapten diphenylcyclopropenone (DPC). The receptors stem from a woman younger than 30 with alopecia areata. Some clones in this sample may be carry-over from other donors' samples. The CDR3 runs from the conserved cysteine through the conserved F or W. A D gene is named only where the DNA matches it firmly. Part of the rows lack a size; the others show once, few, many or a class for expanded clones.

TRBV5-4	few	TRBJ2-5	-	CASSLGRQGTETQYF	TGTGCCAGCAGCTTGGGAAGGCAGGGTACAGAGACCCAGTACTTC
TRBV6-5	many	TRBJ2-7	TRBD1	CASRPGQGGYYEQYF	TGTGCCAGCAGGCCCGGACAGGGGGGGTACTACGAGCAGTACTTC
TRBV27	-	TRBJ1-4	-	CASTPLLGEKLFF	TGTGCCAGCACTCCCTTGTTGGGTGAAAAACTGTTTTTT
TRBV28	few	TRBJ2-1	-	CASSLAPWTANEQFF	TGTGCCAGCAGTTTAGCCCCATGGACTGCCAATGAGCAGTTCTTC
TRBV6-1	few	TRBJ1-1	-	CASSLNPPEAFF	TGTGCCAGCAGTTTGAACCCCCCTGAAGCTTTCTTT
TRBV4-3	-	TRBJ1-5	-	CASSQEIPSDQPQHF	TGCGCCAGCAGCCAAGAAATCCCATCCGATCAGCCCCAGCATTTT
TRBV27	few	TRBJ2-7	-	CASSPSGPKVGYSEQYF	TGTGCCAGCAGTCCTTCGGGACCTAAGGTTGGCTACTCCGAGCAGTACTTC
TRBV7-9	many	TRBJ1-1	-	CASSFEGAEAFF	TGTGCCAGCAGCTTTGAGGGAGCTGAAGCTTTCTTT
TRBV6-1	-	TRBJ2-5	TRBD2	CASSVTSLETQYF	TGTGCCAGCAGTGTGACTAGCCTGGAGACCCAGTACTTC
TRBV13	few	TRBJ2-7	-	CASSQSRDSLHEQYF	TGTGCCAGCAGTCAGAGCCGGGACTCCCTCCACGAGCAGTACTTC
TRBV3-1	-	TRBJ2-5	-	CASSPSYGQLLGFQGSETQYF	TGTGCCAGCAGCCCAAGTTATGGACAGCTGTTGGGGTTCCAAGGATCAGAGACCCAGTACTTC
TRBV6-5	many	TRBJ1-4	-	CASSETGEKLFF	TGTGCCAGCAGTGAAACAGGGGAAAAACTGTTTTTT
TRBV6-2/TRBV6-3	-	TRBJ2-7	TRBD1	CASSDPGQGRSYEQYF	TGTGCCAGCAGTGACCCGGGACAGGGTCGCTCCTACGAGCAGTACTTC
TRBV4-2	few	TRBJ2-6	TRBD1	CASSQALGQGYGANVLTF	TGTGCCAGCAGCCAAGCGTTGGGACAGGGATACGGGGCCAACGTCCTGACTTTC
TRBV4-1	few	TRBJ2-3	-	CASSQVGRGAGTDTQYF	TGCGCCAGCAGCCAAGTGGGGCGGGGCGCAGGGACAGATACGCAGTATTTT
TRBV20-1	many	TRBJ2-1	TRBD2	CSAHRSGTSGVRSYNEQFF	TGCAGTGCCCACCGCAGCGGGACTAGCGGGGTGCGCTCCTACAATGAGCAGTTCTTC
TRBV29-1	few	TRBJ2-7	-	CSVGKGARYEQYF	TGCAGCGTTGGTAAAGGGGCGCGGTACGAGCAGTACTTC
TRBV6-2/TRBV6-3	many	TRBJ2-5	-	CASSYSWNQETQYF	TGTGCCAGCAGTTACTCCTGGAACCAAGAGACCCAGTACTTC
TRBV12-3/TRBV12-4	-	TRBJ2-5	TRBD2	CASSPNLGGTSAETQYF	TGTGCCAGCAGCCCTAACTTGGGTGGGACTAGCGCAGAGACCCAGTACTTC
TRBV6-5	many	TRBJ1-1	TRBD1	CASTQGGEAFF	TGTGCCAGCACTCAGGGGGGTGAAGCTTTCTTT
TRBV20-1	-	TRBJ1-4	-	CSASRQGNEKLFF	TGCAGTGCTAGCAGGCAGGGGAATGAAAAACTGTTTTTT
TRBV20-1	-	TRBJ2-4	-	CSARGQLAKNIQYF	TGCAGTGCTAGAGGACAGCTAGCCAAAAACATTCAGTACTTC
TRBV27	few	TRBJ1-1	TRBD1	CASSSAQGVKTEAFF	TGTGCCAGCAGTTCCGCCCAGGGGGTGAAGACTGAAGCTTTCTTT
TRBV27	few	TRBJ1-2	TRBD1	CASSLPDRVIYGYTF	TGTGCCAGCAGTTTGCCCGACAGGGTAATATATGGCTACACCTTC
TRBV6-5	few	TRBJ1-1	TRBD1	CASRQGLMNTEAFF	TGTGCCAGCAGACAGGGGCTCATGAACACTGAAGCTTTCTTT
TRBV7-2	many	TRBJ2-1	TRBD1	CASSRDRDNEQFF	TGTGCCAGCAGCCGCGACAGGGACAATGAGCAGTTCTTC
TRBV7-6	many	TRBJ1-5	-	CASSLGGGSLGNQPQHF	TGTGCCAGCAGCTTAGGTGGGGGGAGTCTAGGCAATCAGCCCCAGCATTTT
TRBV28	many	TRBJ1-2	-	CASSLAAVQTHGYTF	TGTGCCAGCAGTTTGGCCGCGGTGCAGACCCATGGCTACACCTTC
TRBV7-8	-	TRBJ1-1	TRBD1	CASSSRTGPGEAFF	TGTGCCAGCAGCTCCCGGACAGGGCCGGGGGAAGCTTTCTTT
TRBV5-6	-	TRBJ2-3	-	CASSLRTRFTDTQYF	TGTGCCAGCAGCCTCCGGACAAGATTCACAGATACGCAGTATTTT
TRBV6-1	-	TRBJ2-7	TRBD1	CASSARPTGGYEQYF	TGTGCCAGCAGTGCCCGGCCGACAGGGGGGTACGAGCAGTACTTC
TRBV5-1	-	TRBJ2-3	TRBD1	CASSLRNRGHTDTQYF	TGCGCCAGCAGCTTGAGAAACAGGGGGCACACAGATACGCAGTATTTT
TRBV5-1	few	TRBJ2-1	TRBD2	CASSLGSGGRLNEQFF	TGCGCCAGCAGCTTGGGCAGCGGGGGGCGCCTCAATGAGCAGTTCTTC
TRBV6-5	few	TRBJ2-3	-	CASRAGGRDTQYF	TGTGCCAGCAGGGCCGGGGGCAGGGATACGCAGTATTTT
TRBV2	-	TRBJ2-3	TRBD2	CASSSERGAGDTQYF	TGTGCCAGCTCTTCGGAGCGGGGGGCGGGGGATACGCAGTATTTT
TRBV6-2/TRBV6-3	few	TRBJ1-1	TRBD1	CASSSDRRGYTEAFF	TGTGCCAGCAGTTCGGACAGGAGGGGGTACACTGAAGCTTTCTTT
TRBV9	-	TRBJ2-2	-	CASSVAGTGRTGELFF	TGTGCCAGCAGCGTTGCGGGCACGGGAAGGACCGGGGAGCTGTTTTTT
TRBV5-1	few	TRBJ2-5	-	CASSTEDRQETQYF	TGCGCCAGCAGCACGGAGGACAGACAAGAGACCCAGTACTTC
TRBV29-1	many	TRBJ1-5	TRBD1	CSVRTGRDQPQHF	TGCAGCGTTAGGACAGGGAGGGATCAGCCCCAGCATTTT
TRBV12-5	-	TRBJ2-1	-	CASGLVQGTYNEQFF	TGTGCTAGTGGTTTGGTACAAGGGACCTACAATGAGCAGTTCTTC
TRBV27	many	TRBJ1-6	TRBD1	CASSLDRGQNSPLHF	TGTGCCAGCAGTTTAGACAGGGGGCAGAATTCACCCCTCCACTTT
TRBV7-2	-	TRBJ1-5	-	CASSPIYSNQPQHF	TGTGCCAGCAGCCCCATCTATAGCAATCAGCCCCAGCATTTT
TRBV5-1	many	TRBJ1-1	-	CASSWDWGGWTEAFF	TGCGCCAGCAGCTGGGATTGGGGAGGGTGGACTGAAGCTTTCTTT
TRBV5-1	many	TRBJ2-1	TRBD2	CASSLLSGYNEQFF	TGCGCCAGCAGCTTGCTTAGCGGGTACAATGAGCAGTTCTTC
TRBV6-5	-	TRBJ1-2	TRBD1	CASNSGQGGNYGYTF	TGTGCCAGCAACTCAGGACAGGGCGGAAACTATGGCTACACCTTC